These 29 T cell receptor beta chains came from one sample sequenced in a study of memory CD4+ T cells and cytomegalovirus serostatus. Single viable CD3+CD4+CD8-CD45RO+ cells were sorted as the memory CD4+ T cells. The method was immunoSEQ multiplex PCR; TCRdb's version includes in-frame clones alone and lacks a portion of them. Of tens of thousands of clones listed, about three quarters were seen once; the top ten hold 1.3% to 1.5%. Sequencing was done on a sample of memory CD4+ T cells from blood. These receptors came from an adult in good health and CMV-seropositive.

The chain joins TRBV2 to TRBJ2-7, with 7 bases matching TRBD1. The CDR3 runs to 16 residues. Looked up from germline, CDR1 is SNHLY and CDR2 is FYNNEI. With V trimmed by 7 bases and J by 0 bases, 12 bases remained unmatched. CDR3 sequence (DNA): TGTGCCAGCACCACCCAGGGACAGACCAACTCCTACGAGCAGTACTTC. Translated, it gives CASTTQGQTNSYEQYF.

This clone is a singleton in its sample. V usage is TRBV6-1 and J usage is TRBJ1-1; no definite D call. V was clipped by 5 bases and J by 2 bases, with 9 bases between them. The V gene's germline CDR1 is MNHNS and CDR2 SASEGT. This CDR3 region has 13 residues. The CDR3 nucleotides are TGTGCCAGCAGTTGGTCCACTAACACTGAAGCTTTCTTT. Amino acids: CASSWSTNTEAFF.

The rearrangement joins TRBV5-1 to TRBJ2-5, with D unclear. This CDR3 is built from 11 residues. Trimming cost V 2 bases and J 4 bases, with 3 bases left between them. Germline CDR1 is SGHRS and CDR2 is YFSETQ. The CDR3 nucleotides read TGCGCCAGCAGCTTTAGAGAGACCCAGTACTTC. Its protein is CASSFRETQYF.

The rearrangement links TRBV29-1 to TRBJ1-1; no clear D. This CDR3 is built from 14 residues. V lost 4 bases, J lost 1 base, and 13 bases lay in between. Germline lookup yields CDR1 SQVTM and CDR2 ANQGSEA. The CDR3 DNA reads TGCAGCGTTGGGGCCGGACGGACGAACACTGAAGCTTTCTTT. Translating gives CSVGAGRTNTEAFF.

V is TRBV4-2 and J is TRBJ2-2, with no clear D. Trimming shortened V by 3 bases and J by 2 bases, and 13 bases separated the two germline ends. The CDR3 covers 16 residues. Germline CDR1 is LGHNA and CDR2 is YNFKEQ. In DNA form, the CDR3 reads TGTGCCAGCAGCCAGGACGGGCTGGGAAACACCGGGGAGCTGTTTTTT. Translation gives CASSQDGLGNTGELFF.

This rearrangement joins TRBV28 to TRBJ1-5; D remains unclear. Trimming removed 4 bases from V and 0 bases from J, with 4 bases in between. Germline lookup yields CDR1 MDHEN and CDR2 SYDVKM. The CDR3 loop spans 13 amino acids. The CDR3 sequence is CASSWDSNQPQHF. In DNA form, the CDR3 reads TGTGCCAGCAGTTGGGATAGCAATCAGCCCCAGCATTTT.

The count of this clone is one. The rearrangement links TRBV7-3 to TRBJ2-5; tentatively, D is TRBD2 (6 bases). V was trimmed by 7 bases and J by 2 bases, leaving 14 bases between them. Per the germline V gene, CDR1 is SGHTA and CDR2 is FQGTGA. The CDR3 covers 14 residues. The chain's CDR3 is CASKPPGEQETQYF. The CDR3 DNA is TGTGCCAGCAAACCCCCGGGGGAGCAAGAGACCCAGTACTTC.

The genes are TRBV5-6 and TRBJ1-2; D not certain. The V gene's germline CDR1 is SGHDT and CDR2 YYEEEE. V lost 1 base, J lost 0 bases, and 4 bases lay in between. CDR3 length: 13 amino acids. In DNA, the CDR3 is TGTGCCAGCAGCTTGAACGCTAACTATGGCTACACCTTC. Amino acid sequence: CASSLNANYGYTF. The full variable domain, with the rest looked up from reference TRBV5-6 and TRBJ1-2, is DAGVTQSPTHLIKTRGQQVTLRCSPKSGHDTVSWYQQALGQGPQFIFQYYEEEERQRGNFPDRFSGHQFPNYSSELNVNALLLGDSALYLCASSLNANYGYTFGSGTRLTVV.

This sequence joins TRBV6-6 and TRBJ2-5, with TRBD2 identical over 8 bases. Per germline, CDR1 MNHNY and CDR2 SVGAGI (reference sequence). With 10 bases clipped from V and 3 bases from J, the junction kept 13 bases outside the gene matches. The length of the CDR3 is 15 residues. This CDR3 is CATIAGSGTKETQYF. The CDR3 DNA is TGTGCCACCATAGCGGGGTCCGGGACCAAAGAGACCCAGTACTTC.

The CDR3 loop reads CASSSQGNTEAFF. As DNA, the CDR3 is TGTGCCAGCAGCTCCCAGGGGAACACTGAAGCTTTCTTT. V usage is TRBV7-3 and J usage is TRBJ1-1, with a weak D call TRBD1 (5 bases). The CDR3 spans 13 residues. Trimming took off 4 bases at V and 1 base at J, with 7 bases between the two ends. Germline CDR1 is SGHTA and CDR2 is FQGTGA.

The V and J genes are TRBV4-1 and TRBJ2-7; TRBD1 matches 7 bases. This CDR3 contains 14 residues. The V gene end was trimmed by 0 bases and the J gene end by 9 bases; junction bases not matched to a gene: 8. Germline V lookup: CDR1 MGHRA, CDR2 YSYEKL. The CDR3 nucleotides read TGCGCCAGCAGCCAAGATTGGGGGACAGTTCCGCAGTACTTC. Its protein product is CASSQDWGTVPQYF.

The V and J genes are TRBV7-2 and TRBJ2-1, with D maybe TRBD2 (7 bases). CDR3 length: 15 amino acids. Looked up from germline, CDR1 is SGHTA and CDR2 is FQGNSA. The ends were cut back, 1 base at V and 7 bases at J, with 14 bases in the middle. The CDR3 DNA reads TGTGCCAGCAGCTTAGGTGGGAGGGGGATAAATGAGCAGTTCTTC. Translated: CASSLGGRGINEQFF.

CDR3 nucleotides: TGTGCCAGCATCCCCGTGGCCGGGAGGATATCTGAGGGCTACACCTTC. This translates into CASIPVAGRISEGYTF. This chain links TRBV5-6 with TRBJ1-2; D is unclear. This CDR3 has 16 amino acids. Germline V gene data show CDR1 as SGHDT and CDR2 as YYEEEE. Trimming shortened V by 6 bases and J by 8 bases, and 26 bases separated the two germline ends.

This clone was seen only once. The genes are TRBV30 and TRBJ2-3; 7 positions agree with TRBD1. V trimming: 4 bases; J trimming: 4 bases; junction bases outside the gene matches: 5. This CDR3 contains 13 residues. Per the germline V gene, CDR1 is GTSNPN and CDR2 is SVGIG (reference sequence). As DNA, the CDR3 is TGTGCCTGGACGACAGGGATCCCAGATACGCAGTATTTT. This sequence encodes CAWTTGIPDTQYF.

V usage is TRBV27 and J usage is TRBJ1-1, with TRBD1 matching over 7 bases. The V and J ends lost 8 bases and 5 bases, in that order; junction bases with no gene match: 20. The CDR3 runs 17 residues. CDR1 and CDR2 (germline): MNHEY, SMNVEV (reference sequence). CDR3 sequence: CASYSGGQIAALTEAFF. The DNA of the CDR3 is TGTGCCAGCTATTCCGGGGGACAGATTGCGGCTCTTACTGAAGCTTTCTTT.

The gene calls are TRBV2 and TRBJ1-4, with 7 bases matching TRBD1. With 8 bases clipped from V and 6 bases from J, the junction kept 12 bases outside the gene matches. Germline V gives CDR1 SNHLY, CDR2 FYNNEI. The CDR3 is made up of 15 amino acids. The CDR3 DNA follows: TGTGCCAGCCGACTCCGGGACAGCCGATATGAAAAACTGTTTTTT. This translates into CASRLRDSRYEKLFF.

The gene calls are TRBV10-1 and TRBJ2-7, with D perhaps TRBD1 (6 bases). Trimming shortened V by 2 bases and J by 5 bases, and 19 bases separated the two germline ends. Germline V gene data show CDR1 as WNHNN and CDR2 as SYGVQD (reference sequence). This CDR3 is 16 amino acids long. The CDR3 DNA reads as TGCGCCAGCAGTGAGGAGACCGGGACATTGAAGGACGAGCAGTACTTC. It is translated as CASSEETGTLKDEQYF.

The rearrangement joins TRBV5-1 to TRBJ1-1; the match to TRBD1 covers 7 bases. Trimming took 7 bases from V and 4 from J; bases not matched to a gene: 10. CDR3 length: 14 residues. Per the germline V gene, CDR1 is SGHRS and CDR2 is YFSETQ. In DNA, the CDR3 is TGCGCCAGCCACCTAGGGGGGACAGCCACTGAAGCTTTCTTT. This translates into CASHLGGTATEAFF. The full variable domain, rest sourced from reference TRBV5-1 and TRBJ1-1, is KAGVTQTPRYLIKTRGQQVTLSCSPISGHRSVSWYQQTPGQGLQFLFEYFSETQRNKGNFPGRFSGRQFSNSRSEMNVSTLELGDSALYLCASHLGGTATEAFFGQGTRLTVV.

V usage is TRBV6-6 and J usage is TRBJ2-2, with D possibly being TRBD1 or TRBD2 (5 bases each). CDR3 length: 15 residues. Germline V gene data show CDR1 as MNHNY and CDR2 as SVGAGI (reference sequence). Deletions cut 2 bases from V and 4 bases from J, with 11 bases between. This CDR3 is CASSYGTTFTGELFF. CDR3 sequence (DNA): TGTGCCAGCAGTTACGGGACCACCTTCACCGGGGAGCTGTTTTTT.

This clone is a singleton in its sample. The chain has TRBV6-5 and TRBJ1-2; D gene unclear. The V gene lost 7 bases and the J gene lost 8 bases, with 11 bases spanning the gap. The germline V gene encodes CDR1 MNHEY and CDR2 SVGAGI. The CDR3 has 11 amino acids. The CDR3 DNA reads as TGTGCCAGCAACCGACAATCCGGCTACACCTTC. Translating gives CASNRQSGYTF.

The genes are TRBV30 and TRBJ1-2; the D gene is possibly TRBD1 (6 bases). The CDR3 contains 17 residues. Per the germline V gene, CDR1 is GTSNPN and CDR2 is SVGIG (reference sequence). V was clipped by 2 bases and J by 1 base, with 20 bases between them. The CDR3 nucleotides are TGTGCCTGGAGTTCCAGGGGATCTAGGCAACATAACTATGGCTACACCTTC. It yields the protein CAWSSRGSRQHNYGYTF.

The CDR3 nucleotides are TGTGCCACCCAAGGACAGGGCGTCGGAAATTCACCCCTCCACTTT. Translation gives CATQGQGVGNSPLHF. The chain recombines TRBV6-1 with TRBJ1-6, with 8 bases lining up with TRBD1. V was pared by 10 bases and J by 7 bases, with 12 bases of the junction left unmatched. Germline values: CDR1 MNHNS, CDR2 SASEGT. This CDR3 is 15 amino acids long.

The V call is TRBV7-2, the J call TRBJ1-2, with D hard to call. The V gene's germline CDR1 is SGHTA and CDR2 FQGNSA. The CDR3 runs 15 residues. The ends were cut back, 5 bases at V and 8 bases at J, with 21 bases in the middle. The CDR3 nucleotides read TGTGCCAGCAGCCCAAACCCGGACCCATCGGAGGGCTACACCTTC. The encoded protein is CASSPNPDPSEGYTF.

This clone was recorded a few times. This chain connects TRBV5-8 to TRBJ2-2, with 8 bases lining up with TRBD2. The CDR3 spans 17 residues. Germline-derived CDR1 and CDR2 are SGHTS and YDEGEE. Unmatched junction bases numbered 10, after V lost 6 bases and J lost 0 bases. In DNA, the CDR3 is TGTGCCAGCACCCTATTGAATAGCGGGGCGAACACCGGGGAGCTGTTTTTT. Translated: CASTLLNSGANTGELFF. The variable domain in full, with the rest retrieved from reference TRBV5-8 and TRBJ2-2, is EAGVTQSPTHLIKTRGQQATLRCSPISGHTSVYWYQQALGLGLQFLLWYDEGEERNRGNFPPRFSGRQFPNYSSELNVNALELEDSALYLCASTLLNSGANTGELFFGEGSRLTVL.

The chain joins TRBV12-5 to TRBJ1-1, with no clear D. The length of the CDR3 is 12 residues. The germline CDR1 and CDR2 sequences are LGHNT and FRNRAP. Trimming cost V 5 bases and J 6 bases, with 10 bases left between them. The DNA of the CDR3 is TGTGCTAGTGGTCCGGGGATCGCTGAAGCTTTCTTT. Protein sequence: CASGPGIAEAFF.

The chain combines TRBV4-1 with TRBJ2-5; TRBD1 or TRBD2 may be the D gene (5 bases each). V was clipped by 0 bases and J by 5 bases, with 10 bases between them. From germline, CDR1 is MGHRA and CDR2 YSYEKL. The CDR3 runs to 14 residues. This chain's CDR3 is CASSQDGGAETQYF. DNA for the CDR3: TGCGCCAGCAGCCAAGATGGGGGAGCGGAGACCCAGTACTTC.

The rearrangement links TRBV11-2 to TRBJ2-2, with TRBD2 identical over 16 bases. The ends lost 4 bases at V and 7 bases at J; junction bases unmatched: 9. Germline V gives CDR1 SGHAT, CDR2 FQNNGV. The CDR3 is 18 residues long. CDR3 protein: CASSSGLAGGSLYGELFF. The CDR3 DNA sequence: TGTGCCAGCAGCTCGGGACTAGCGGGAGGGTCCCTCTACGGGGAGCTGTTTTTT.

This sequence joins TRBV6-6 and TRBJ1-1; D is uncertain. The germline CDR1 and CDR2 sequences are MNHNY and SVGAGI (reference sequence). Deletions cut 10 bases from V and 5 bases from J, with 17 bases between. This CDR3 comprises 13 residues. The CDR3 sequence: CATAERLRTEAFF. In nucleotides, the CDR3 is TGTGCCACCGCTGAGCGGCTTCGGACTGAAGCTTTCTTT.

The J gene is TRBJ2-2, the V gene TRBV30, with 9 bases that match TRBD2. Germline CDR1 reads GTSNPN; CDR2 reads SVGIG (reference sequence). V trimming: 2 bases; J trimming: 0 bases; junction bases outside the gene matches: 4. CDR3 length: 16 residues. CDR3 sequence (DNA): TGTGCCTGGAGTTATCTAGCGGGATCGAACACCGGGGAGCTGTTTTTT. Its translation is CAWSYLAGSNTGELFF. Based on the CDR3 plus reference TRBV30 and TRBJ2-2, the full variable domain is SQTIHQWPATLVQPVGSPLSLECTVEGTSNPNLYWYRQAAGRGLQLLFYSVGIGQISSEVPQNLSASRPQDRQFILSSKKLLLSDSGFYLCAWSYLAGSNTGELFFGEGSRLTVL.